This T cell receptor (beta chain) is from a study of cytomegalovirus exposure and HLA in healthy donors. Use of 60 Vbeta and 13 Jbeta primers characterized the PCR. Here immunoSEQ multiplex PCR was the method, and the copy in TCRdb shows in-frame clones only, minus some. The profile shows about 190,000 clones, around 84% of them singletons. CDR1 MDHEN and CDR2 SYDVKM come from the germline V gene. V lost 6 bases to trimming and J lost 4 bases, with 16 bases between them. CDR3 length: 15 residues. J is TRBJ1-5 and V is TRBV28; D is unclear. This sequence originates from a young woman in good health and CMV-seronegative. Source material: PBMCs. CDR3 DNA sequence: TGTGCCAGCAGCAGCTCCGGGGTGGGTAATCAGCCCCAGCATTTT. Its protein product is CASSSSGVGNQPQHF. Complete variable domain (other parts from reference TRBV28 and TRBJ1-5): DVKVTQSSRYLVKRTGEKVFLECVQDMDHENMFWYRQDPGLGLRLIYFSYDVKMKEKGDIPEGYSVSREKKERFSLILESASTNQTSMYLCASSSSGVGNQPQHFGDGTRLSIL.